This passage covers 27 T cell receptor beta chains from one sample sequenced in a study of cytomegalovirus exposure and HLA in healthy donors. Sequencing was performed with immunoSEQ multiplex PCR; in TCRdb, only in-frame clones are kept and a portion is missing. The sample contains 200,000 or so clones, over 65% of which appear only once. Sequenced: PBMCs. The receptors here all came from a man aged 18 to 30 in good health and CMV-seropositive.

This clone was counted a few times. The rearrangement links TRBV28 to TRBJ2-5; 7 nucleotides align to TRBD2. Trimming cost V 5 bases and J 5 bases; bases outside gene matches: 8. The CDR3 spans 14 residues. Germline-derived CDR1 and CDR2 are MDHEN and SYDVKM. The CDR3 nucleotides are TGTGCCAGCAGTATCAACCGGGGGGTTGAGACCCAGTACTTC. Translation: CASSINRGVETQYF.

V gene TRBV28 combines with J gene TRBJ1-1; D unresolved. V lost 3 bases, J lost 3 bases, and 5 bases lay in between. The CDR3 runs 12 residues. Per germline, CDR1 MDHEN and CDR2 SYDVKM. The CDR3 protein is CASSLRDTEAFF. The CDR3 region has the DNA TGTGCCAGCAGTTTGAGGGACACTGAAGCTTTCTTT.

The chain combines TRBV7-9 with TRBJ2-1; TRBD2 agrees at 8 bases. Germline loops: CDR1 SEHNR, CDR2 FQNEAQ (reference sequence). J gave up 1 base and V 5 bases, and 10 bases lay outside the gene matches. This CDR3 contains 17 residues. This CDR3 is CASSQGGLAGSYNEQFF. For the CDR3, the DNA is TGTGCCAGCAGCCAAGGGGGGCTAGCGGGTTCCTACAATGAGCAGTTCTTC.

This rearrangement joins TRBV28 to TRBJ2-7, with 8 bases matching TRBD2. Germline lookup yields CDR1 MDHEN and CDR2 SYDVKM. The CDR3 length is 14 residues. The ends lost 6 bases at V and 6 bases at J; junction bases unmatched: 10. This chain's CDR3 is CASRRRGEWVEQYF. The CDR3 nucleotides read TGTGCCAGCAGACGGCGGGGGGAGTGGGTCGAGCAGTACTTC.

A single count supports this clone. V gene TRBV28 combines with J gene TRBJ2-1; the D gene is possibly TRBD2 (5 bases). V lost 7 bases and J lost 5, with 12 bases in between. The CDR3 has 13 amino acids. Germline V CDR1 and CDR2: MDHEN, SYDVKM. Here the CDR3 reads CASISERHNEQFF. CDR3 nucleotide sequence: TGTGCCAGCATTTCGGAGCGGCACAATGAGCAGTTCTTC.

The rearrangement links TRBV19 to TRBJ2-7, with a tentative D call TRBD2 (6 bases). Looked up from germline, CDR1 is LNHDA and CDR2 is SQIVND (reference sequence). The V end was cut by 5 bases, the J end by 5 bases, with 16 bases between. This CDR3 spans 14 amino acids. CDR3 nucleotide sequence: TGTGCCAGTAGTGACCCGGGGGTCGGGGACGAGCAGTACTTC. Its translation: CASSDPGVGDEQYF.

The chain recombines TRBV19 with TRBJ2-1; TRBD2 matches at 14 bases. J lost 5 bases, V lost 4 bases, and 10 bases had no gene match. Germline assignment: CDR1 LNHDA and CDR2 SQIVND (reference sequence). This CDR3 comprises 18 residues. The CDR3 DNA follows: TGTGCCAGTAGTAAAGCCGGGACTAGCGGGAGCACACACAATGAGCAGTTCTTC. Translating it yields CASSKAGTSGSTHNEQFF.

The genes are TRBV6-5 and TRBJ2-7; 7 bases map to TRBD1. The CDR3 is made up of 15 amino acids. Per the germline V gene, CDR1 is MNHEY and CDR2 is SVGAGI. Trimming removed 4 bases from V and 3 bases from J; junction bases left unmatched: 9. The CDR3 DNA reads TGTGCCAGCAGTTCGGGGCAGGGGGTGTTCTACGAGCAGTACTTC. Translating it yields CASSSGQGVFYEQYF.

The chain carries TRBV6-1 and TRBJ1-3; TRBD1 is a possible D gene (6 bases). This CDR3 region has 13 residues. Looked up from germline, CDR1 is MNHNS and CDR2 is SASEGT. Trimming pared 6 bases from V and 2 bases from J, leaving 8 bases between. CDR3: CASSAGAGNTIYF. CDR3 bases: TGTGCCAGCAGCGCAGGGGCTGGAAACACCATATATTTT.

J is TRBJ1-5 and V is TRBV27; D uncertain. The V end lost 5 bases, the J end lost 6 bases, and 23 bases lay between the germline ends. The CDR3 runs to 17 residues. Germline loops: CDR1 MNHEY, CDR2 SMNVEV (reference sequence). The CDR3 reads CASSPRMLGLEGQPQHF. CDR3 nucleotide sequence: TGTGCCAGCAGTCCCAGGATGTTGGGTCTCGAGGGTCAGCCCCAGCATTTT.

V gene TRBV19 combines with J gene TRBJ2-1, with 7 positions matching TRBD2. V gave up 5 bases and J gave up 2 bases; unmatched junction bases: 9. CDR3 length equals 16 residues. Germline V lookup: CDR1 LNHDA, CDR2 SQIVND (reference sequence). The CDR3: CASSDSGRTTYNEQFF. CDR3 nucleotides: TGTGCCAGTAGTGATAGCGGGCGTACAACCTACAATGAGCAGTTCTTC.

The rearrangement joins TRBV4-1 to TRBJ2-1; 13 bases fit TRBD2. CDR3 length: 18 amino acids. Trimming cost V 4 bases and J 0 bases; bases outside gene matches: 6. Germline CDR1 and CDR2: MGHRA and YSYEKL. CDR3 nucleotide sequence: TGCGCCAGCAGCCTCGGGACTAGCGGGACCAGCTCCTACAATGAGCAGTTCTTC. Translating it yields CASSLGTSGTSSYNEQFF.

The CDR3 here is CASSKSPGQVNLEQYF. DNA of the CDR3: TGTGCCAGTAGCAAAAGCCCGGGACAGGTTAATCTAGAGCAGTACTTC. The gene calls are TRBV19 and TRBJ2-7, with 8 bases aligning to TRBD1. CDR3 size: 16 residues. The J segment lost 7 bases and the V segment lost 6 bases, leaving 17 bases of the junction unmatched. Per the germline V gene, CDR1 is LNHDA and CDR2 is SQIVND (reference sequence).

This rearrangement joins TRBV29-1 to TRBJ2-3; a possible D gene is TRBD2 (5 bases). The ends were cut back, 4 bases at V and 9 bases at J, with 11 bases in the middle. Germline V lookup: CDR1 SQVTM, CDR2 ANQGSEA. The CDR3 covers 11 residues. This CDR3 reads CSVGYSDTQYF. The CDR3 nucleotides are TGCAGCGTTGGGTATAGCGACACGCAGTATTTT.

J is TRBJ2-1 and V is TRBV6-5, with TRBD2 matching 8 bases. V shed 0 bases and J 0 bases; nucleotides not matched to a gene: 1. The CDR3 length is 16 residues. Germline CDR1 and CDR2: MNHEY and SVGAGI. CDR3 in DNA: TGTGCCAGCAGTTACTCCGGGACTAGCTCCTACAATGAGCAGTTCTTC. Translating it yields CASSYSGTSSYNEQFF.

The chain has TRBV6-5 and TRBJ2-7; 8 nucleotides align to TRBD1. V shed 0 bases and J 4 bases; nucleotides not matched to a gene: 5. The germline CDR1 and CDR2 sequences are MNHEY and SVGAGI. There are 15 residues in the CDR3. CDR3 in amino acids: CASSYSGTGIYEQYF. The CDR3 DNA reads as TGTGCCAGCAGTTACTCCGGGACAGGAATATACGAGCAGTACTTC.

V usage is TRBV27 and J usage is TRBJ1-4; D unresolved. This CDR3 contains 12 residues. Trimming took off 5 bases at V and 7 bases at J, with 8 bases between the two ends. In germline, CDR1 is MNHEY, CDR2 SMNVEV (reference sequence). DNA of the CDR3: TGTGCCAGCAGTATGACTGGTGAAAAACTGTTTTTT. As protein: CASSMTGEKLFF.

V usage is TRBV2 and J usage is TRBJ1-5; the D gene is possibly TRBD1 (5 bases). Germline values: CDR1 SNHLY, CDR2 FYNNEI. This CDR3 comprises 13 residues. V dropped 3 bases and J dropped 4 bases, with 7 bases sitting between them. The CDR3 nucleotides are TGTGCCAGCAGTGACCAGGGAAATCAGCCCCAGCATTTT. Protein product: CASSDQGNQPQHF. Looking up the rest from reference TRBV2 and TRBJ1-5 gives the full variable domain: EPEVTQTPSHQVTQMGQEVILRCVPISNHLYFYWYRQILGQKVEFLVSFYNNEISEKSEIFDDQFSVERPDGSNFTLKIRSTKLEDSAMYFCASSDQGNQPQHFGDGTRLSIL.

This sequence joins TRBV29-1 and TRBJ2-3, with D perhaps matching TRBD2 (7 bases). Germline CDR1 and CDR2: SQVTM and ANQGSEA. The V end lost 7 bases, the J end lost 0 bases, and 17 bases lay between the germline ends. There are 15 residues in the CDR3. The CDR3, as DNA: TGCAGCGCGAGGGGGAGGGCGCCGAGCACAGATACGCAGTATTTT. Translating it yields CSARGRAPSTDTQYF.

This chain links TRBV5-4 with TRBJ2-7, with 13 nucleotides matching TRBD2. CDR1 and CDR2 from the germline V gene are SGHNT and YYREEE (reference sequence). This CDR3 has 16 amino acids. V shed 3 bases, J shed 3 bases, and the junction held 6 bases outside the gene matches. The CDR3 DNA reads TGTGCCAGCAGCTCCGGACTAGCGGGAGTACTCTACGAGCAGTACTTC. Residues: CASSSGLAGVLYEQYF.

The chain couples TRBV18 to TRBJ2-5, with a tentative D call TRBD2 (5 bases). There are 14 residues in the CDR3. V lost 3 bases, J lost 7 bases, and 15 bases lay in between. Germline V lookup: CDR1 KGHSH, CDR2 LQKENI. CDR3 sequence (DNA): TGTGCCAGCTCACCCCGCGAGGGTCTGGGGACCCAGTACTTC. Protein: CASSPREGLGTQYF. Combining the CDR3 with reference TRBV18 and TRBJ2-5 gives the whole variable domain NAGVMQNPRHLVRRRGQEARLRCSPMKGHSHVYWYRQLPEEGLKFMVYLQKENIIDESGMPKERFSAEFPKEGPSILRIQQVVRGDSAAYFCASSPREGLGTQYFGPGTRLLVL.

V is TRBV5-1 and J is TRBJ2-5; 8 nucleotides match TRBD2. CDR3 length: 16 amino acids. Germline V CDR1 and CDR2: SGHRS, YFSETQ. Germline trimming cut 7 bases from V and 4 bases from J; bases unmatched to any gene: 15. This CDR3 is CASAAQGLGWGETQYF. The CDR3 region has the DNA TGCGCCAGCGCGGCCCAGGGACTAGGGTGGGGAGAGACCCAGTACTTC. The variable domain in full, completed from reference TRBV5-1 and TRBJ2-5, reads KAGVTQTPRYLIKTRGQQVTLSCSPISGHRSVSWYQQTPGQGLQFLFEYFSETQRNKGNFPGRFSGRQFSNSRSEMNVSTLELGDSALYLCASAAQGLGWGETQYFGPGTRLLVL.

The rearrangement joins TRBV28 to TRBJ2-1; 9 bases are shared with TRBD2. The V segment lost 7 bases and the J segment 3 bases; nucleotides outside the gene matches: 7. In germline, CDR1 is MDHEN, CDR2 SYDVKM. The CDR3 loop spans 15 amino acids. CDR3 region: CASTIAGVFYNEQFF. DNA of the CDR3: TGTGCCAGCACGATAGCGGGAGTCTTCTACAATGAGCAGTTCTTC.

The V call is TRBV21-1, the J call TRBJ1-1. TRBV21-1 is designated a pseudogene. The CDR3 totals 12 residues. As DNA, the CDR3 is TGTGTTGATGGGGGGGCAGACACTGAAGCTTTCTTT. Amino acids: CVDGGADTEAFF.

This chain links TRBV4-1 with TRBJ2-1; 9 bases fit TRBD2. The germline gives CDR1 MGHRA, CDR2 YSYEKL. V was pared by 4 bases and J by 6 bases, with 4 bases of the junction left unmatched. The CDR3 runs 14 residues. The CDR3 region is CASSPYSGSNEQFF. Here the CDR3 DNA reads TGCGCCAGCAGCCCTTATAGCGGGAGCAATGAGCAGTTCTTC.

CDR3 amino acids: CASSLLGRGYEQYF. The CDR3 nucleotides are TGTGCCAGCAGCTTGCTGGGCCGGGGATACGAGCAGTACTTC. The J gene is TRBJ2-7, the V gene TRBV11-2; TRBD2 might be the D (5 bases). This CDR3 has 14 amino acids. V was clipped by 3 bases and J by 4 bases, with 13 bases between them. In germline, CDR1 is SGHAT, CDR2 FQNNGV.

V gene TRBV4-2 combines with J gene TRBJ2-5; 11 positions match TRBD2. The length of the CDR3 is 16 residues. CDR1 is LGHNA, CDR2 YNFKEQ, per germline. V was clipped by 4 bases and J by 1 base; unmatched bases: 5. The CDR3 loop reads CASSRRLAGLQETQYF. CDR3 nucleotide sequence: TGTGCCAGCAGCCGCAGACTAGCGGGGCTCCAAGAGACCCAGTACTTC.